Below, 10 T cell receptor beta chains from the same sample are listed, as sequenced in a study of human T cells and chemical hapten exposure. TCRdb re-called the RACE reads through MiXCR, storing one row per CDR3 protein. The repertoire holds 95,000 or so distinct CDR3 sequences, with roughly 10% as singletons. Time point of the sample: patch test 2, 6 weeks after DPC sensitization. Treatment reported: therapeutic diphenylcyclopropenone sensitization with weekly scalp DPC. Sample: whole blood, taken in connection with sensitization to the hapten diphenylcyclopropenone (DPC). The receptors shown here come from a woman aged 40 to 49 with alopecia areata. Some clones in this sample may be carry-over from other donors' samples.

This clonotype showed up just a few times. This rearrangement joins TRBV6-1 to TRBJ1-2, with 8 positions matching TRBD1. Losses at the gene ends were 6 bases for V and 2 bases for J; bases not matched to a gene: 8. Germline V gene lookup returns CDR1 MNHNS and CDR2 SASEGT. The CDR3 consists of 15 residues. This CDR3 is CASSGPGQANYGYTF. CDR3 DNA: TGTGCCAGCAGCGGACCGGGACAGGCAAACTATGGCTACACCTTC.

There are a few counts of this clonotype. This chain connects TRBV25-1 to TRBJ2-4; no reliable D call. Germline V gene lookup returns CDR1 MGHDK and CDR2 SYGVNS. This CDR3 spans 16 amino acids. Trimming took 3 bases from V and 0 from J, leaving 12 bases between them. The chain's CDR3 is CASSDPTLLAKNIQYF. CDR3 nucleotide sequence: TGTGCCAGCAGTGATCCGACTCTGTTAGCCAAAAACATTCAGTACTTC. Supplemented by reference TRBV25-1 and TRBJ2-4, the full variable domain reads EADIYQTPRYLVIGTGKKITLECSQTMGHDKMYWYQQDPGMELHLIHYSYGVNSTEKGDLSSESTVSRIRTEHFPLTLESARPSHTSQYLCASSDPTLLAKNIQYFGAGTRLSVL.

This clonotype was observed many times. The chain has TRBV28 and TRBJ1-2; D is unclear. Looked up from germline, CDR1 is MDHEN and CDR2 is SYDVKM. Trimming pared 3 bases from V and 2 bases from J, leaving 7 bases between. This CDR3 is 13 amino acids long. The CDR3 loop is CASSLNRNYGYTF. As DNA, the CDR3 is TGTGCCAGCAGTTTGAACAGAAACTATGGCTACACCTTC.

This clonotype was counted ten times or more. V is TRBV7-9 and J is TRBJ2-5, with D unresolved. CDR3 length: 14 residues. The V gene lost 0 bases and the J gene lost 0 bases, with 5 bases spanning the gap. Germline values: CDR1 SEHNR, CDR2 FQNEAQ (reference sequence). The CDR3 loop reads CASSLASYQETQYF. In DNA form, the CDR3 reads TGTGCCAGCAGCTTAGCCTCGTACCAAGAGACCCAGTACTTC.

There are many counts of this clonotype. The V gene is TRBV7-9, the J gene TRBJ2-1; weak D call: TRBD2 (5 bases). Trimming removed 5 bases from V and 2 bases from J, with 16 bases in between. Germline assignment: CDR1 SEHNR and CDR2 FQNEAQ (reference sequence). The CDR3 contains 16 residues. CDR3: CASSRAGGSPYNEQFF. For the CDR3, the DNA is TGTGCCAGCAGCCGGGCCGGAGGAAGCCCCTACAATGAGCAGTTCTTC. The variable domain in full, with the rest retrieved from reference TRBV7-9 and TRBJ2-1, is DTGVSQNPRHKITKRGQNVTFRCDPISEHNRLYWYRQTLGQGPEFLTYFQNEAQLEKSRLLSDRFSAERPKGSFSTLEIQRTEQGDSAMYLCASSRAGGSPYNEQFFGPGTRLTVL.

This clonotype has ten or more counts. The chain uses TRBV5-1 and TRBJ2-2; D unresolved. From germline, CDR1 is SGHRS and CDR2 YFSETQ. The CDR3 is made up of 12 amino acids. V shed 5 bases and J shed 5 bases, with 7 bases lying between them. The CDR3 nucleotides read TGCGCCAGCAGAGGTGGGACCGGGGAGCTGTTTTTT. The encoded protein is CASRGGTGELFF. The variable domain in full, with the rest retrieved from reference TRBV5-1 and TRBJ2-2, is KAGVTQTPRYLIKTRGQQVTLSCSPISGHRSVSWYQQTPGQGLQFLFEYFSETQRNKGNFPGRFSGRQFSNSRSEMNVSTLELGDSALYLCASRGGTGELFFGEGSRLTVL.

Details on this clonotype: At one of its ends the junction is not consistent with the germline gene, which may arise from a read error. The V call is TRBV18, the J call TRBJ2-7; 10 nucleotides match TRBD1. CDR1 KGHSH and CDR2 LQKENI come from the germline V gene. The CDR3 spans 13 residues. CDR3 residues: CASLVGQGGEQHF. The CDR3 region has the DNA TGTGCCAGCTTAGTCGGACAGGGGGGCGAGCAGCACTTC.

The J gene is TRBJ2-3, the V gene TRBV11-2; 12 bases are shared with TRBD2. CDR1 and CDR2 (germline): SGHAT, FQNNGV. The CDR3 has 14 residues. The V segment lost 5 bases and the J segment 6 bases; nucleotides outside the gene matches: 3. This CDR3 is CASSHGLAGDTQYF. Written as DNA, the CDR3 is TGTGCCAGCAGCCACGGACTAGCGGGGGATACGCAGTATTTT.

V and J are TRBV29-1 and TRBJ2-7; TRBD2 aligns across 8 bases. Per germline, CDR1 SQVTM and CDR2 ANQGSEA. The CDR3 runs 14 residues. The J segment lost 0 bases and the V segment lost 6 bases, leaving 7 bases of the junction unmatched. The CDR3 sequence is CSVSLAVISYEQYF. The CDR3 DNA sequence: TGCAGCGTCTCACTAGCGGTGATCTCCTACGAGCAGTACTTC.

This clonotype came up a few times. This chain uses TRBV30 with TRBJ2-5; possibly TRBD2 for D (7 bases). From germline, CDR1 is GTSNPN and CDR2 SVGIG (reference sequence). The CDR3 sequence is 13 residues long. The ends were cut back, 4 bases at V and 1 base at J, with 10 bases in the middle. The DNA of the CDR3 is TGTGCCTGGAATGGGGGGGCCCAAGAGACCCAGTACTTC. Protein sequence: CAWNGGAQETQYF.